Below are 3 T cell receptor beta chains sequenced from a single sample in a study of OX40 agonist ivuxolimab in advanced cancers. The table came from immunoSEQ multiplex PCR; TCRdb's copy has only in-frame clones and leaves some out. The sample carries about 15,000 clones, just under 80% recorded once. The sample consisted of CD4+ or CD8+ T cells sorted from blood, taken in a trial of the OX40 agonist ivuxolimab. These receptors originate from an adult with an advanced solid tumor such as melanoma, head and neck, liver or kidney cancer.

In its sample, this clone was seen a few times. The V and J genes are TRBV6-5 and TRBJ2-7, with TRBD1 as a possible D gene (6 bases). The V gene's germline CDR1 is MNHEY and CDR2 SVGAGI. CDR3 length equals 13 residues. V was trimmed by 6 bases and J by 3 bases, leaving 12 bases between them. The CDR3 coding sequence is TGTGCCAGCAGACCCGGACAGCGCTACGAGCAGTACTTC. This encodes CASRPGQRYEQYF.

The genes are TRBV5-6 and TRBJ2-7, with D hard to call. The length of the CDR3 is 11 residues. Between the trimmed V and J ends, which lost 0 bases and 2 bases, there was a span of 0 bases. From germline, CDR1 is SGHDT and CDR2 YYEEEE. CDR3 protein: CASSLAYEQYF. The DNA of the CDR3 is TGTGCCAGCAGCTTGGCCTACGAGCAGTACTTC.

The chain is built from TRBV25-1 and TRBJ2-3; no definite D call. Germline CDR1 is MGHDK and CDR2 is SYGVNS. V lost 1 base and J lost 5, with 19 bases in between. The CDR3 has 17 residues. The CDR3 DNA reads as TGTGCCAGCAGTGAATTCGCCGTAGGGCCACCGGGAGATACGCAGTATTTT. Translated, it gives CASSEFAVGPPGDTQYF. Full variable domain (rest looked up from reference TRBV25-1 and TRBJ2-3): EADIYQTPRYLVIGTGKKITLECSQTMGHDKMYWYQQDPGMELHLIHYSYGVNSTEKGDLSSESTVSRIRTEHFPLTLESARPSHTSQYLCASSEFAVGPPGDTQYFGPGTRLTVL.